This entry concerns a single T cell receptor beta chain. These data are taken from a study of PD-L1 blockade in urothelial cancer. On the study more broadly: When patients started atezolizumab in the mid-2010s, it was given at 1,200 mg intravenously every 3 weeks.

Method: immunoSEQ multiplex PCR; TCRdb's copy keeps in-frame clones and lacks some. The sample lists around 100,000 clones; 80% to 90% were seen once. V gave up 7 bases and J gave up 5 bases; unmatched junction bases: 10. This CDR3 contains 15 residues. Germline-derived CDR1 and CDR2 are MDHEN and SYDVKM. Time point indicated: pretreatment peripheral blood. This rearrangement joins TRBV28 to TRBJ1-2; 10 bases line up with TRBD1. The receptor's source is a man aged 60-69 years with urothelial cancer. The sequenced sample was PBMCs, obtained around atezolizumab (anti-PD-L1) treatment. The CDR3 protein is CASTSTGGSVYGYTF. CDR3 nucleotides: TGTGCCAGCACCTCGACAGGGGGCAGTGTGTATGGCTACACCTTC.